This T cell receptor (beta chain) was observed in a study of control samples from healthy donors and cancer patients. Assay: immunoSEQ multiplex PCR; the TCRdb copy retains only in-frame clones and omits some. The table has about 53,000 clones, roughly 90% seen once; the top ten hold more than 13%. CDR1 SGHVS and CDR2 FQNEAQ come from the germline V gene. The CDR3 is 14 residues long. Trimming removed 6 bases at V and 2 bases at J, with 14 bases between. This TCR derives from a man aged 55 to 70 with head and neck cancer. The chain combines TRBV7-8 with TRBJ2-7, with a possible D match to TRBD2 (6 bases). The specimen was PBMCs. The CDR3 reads CASSLSGSAYEQYF. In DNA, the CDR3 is TGTGCCAGCAGTCTGAGCGGGTCAGCCTACGAGCAGTACTTC.